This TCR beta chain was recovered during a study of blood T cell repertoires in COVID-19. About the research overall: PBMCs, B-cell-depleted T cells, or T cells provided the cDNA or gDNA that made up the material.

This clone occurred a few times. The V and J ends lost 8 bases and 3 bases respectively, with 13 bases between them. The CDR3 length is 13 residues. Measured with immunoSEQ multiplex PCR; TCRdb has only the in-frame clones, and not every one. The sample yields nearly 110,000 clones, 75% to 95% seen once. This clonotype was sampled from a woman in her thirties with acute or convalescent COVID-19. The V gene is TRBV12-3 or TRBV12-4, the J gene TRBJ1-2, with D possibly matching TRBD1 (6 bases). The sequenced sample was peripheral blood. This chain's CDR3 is CASWDKNYYGYTF. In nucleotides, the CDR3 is TGTGCCAGCTGGGACAAGAACTACTATGGCTACACCTTC.